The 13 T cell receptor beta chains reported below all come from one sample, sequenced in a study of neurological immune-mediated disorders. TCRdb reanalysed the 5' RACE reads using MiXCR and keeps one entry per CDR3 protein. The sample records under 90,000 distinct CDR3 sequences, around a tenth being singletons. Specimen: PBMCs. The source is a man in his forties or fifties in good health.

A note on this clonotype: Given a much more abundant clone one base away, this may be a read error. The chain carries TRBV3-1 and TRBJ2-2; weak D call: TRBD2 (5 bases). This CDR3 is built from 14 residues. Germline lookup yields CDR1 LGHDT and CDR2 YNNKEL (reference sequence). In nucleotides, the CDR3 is TGTGCCAGCACTCTAGCTACTAACACCGTGGAGCTGTTTTTT. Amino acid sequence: CASTLATNTVELFF. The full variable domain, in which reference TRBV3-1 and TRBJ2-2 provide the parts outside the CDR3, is DTAVSQTPKYLVTQMGNDKSIKCEQNLGHDTMYWYKQDSKKFLKIMFSYNNKELIINETVPNRFSPKSPDKAHLNLHINSLELGDSAVYFCASTLATNTVELFFGEGSRLTVL.

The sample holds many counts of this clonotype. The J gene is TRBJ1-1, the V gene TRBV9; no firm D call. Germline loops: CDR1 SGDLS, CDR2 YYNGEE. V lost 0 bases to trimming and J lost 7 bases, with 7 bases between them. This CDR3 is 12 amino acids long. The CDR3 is CASSVDEGEAFF. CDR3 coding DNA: TGTGCCAGCAGCGTAGACGAGGGTGAAGCTTTCTTT.

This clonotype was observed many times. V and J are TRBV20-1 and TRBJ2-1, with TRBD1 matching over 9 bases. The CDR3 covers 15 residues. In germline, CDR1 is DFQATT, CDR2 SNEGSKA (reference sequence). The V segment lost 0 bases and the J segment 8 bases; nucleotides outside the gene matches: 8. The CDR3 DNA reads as TGCAGTGCTAGAGATCGGACAGGGGTTATCTATGAGCAGTTCTTC. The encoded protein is CSARDRTGVIYEQFF.

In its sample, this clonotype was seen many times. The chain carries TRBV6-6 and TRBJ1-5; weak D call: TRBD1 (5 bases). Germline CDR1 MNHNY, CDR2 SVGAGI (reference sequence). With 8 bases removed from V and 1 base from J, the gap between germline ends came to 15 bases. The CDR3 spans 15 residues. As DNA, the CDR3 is TGTGCCAGCGCCTATAATGGGGACAGCAATCAGCCCCAGCATTTT. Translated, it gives CASAYNGDSNQPQHF.

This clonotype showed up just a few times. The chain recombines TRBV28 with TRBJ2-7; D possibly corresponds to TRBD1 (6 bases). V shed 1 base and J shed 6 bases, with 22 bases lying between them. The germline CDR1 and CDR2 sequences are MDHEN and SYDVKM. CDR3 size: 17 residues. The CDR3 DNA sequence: TGTGCCAGCAGTTTATCTTCGGACAGTCCCAGATTTTGCGAGCAGTACTTC. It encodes CASSLSSDSPRFCEQYF. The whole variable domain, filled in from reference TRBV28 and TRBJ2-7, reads DVKVTQSSRYLVKRTGEKVFLECVQDMDHENMFWYRQDPGLGLRLIYFSYDVKMKEKGDIPEGYSVSREKKERFSLILESASTNQTSMYLCASSLSSDSPRFCEQYFGPGTRLTVT.

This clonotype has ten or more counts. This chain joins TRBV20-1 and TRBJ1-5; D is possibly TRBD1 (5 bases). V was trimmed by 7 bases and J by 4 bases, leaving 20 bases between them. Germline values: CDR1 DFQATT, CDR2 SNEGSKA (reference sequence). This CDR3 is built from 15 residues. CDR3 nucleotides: TGCAGTGTCCTATCCGACAGTGAACAAAATCAGCCCCAGCATTTT. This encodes CSVLSDSEQNQPQHF.

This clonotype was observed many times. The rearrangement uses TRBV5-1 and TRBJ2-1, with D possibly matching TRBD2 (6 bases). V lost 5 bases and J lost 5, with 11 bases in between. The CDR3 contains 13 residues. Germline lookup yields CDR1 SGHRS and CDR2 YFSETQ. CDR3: CASRRGTDNEQFF. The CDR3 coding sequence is TGCGCCAGCAGACGCGGGACCGACAATGAGCAGTTCTTC. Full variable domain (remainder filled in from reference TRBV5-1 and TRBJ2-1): KAGVTQTPRYLIKTRGQQVTLSCSPISGHRSVSWYQQTPGQGLQFLFEYFSETQRNKGNFPGRFSGRQFSNSRSEMNVSTLELGDSALYLCASRRGTDNEQFFGPGTRLTVL.

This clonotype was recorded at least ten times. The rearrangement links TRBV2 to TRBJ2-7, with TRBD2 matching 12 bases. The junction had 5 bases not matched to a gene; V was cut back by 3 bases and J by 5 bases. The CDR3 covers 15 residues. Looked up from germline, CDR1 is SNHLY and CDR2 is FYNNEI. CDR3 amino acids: CASSDASGGANEQYF. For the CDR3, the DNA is TGTGCCAGCAGTGATGCTAGCGGGGGGGCCAACGAGCAGTACTTC.

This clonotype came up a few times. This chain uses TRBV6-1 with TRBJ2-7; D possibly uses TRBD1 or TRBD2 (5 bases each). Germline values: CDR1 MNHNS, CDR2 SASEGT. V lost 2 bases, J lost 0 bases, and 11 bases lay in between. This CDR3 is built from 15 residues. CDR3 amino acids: CASSEYRDPSYEQYF. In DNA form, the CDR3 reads TGTGCCAGCAGTGAATATAGGGACCCCTCCTACGAGCAGTACTTC.

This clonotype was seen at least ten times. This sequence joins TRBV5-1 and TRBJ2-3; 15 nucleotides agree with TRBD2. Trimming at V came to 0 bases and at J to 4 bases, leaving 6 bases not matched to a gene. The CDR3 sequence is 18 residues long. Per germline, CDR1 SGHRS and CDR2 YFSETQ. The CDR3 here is CASSLAHGLAGGSDTQYF. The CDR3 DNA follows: TGCGCCAGCAGCTTGGCCCACGGACTAGCGGGAGGGTCAGATACGCAGTATTTT.

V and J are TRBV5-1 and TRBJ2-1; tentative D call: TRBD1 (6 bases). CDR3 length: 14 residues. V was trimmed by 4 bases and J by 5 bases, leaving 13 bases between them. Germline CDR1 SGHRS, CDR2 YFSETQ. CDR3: CASSHQGQNNEQFF. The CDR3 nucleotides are TGCGCCAGCAGCCACCAAGGACAGAACAATGAGCAGTTCTTC.

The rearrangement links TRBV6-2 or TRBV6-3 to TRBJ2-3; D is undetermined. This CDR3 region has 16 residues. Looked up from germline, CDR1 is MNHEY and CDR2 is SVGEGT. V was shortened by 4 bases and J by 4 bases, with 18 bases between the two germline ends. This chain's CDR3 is CASSSPSIFDADTQYF. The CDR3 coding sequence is TGTGCCAGCAGTTCCCCAAGTATATTCGACGCAGATACGCAGTATTTT.

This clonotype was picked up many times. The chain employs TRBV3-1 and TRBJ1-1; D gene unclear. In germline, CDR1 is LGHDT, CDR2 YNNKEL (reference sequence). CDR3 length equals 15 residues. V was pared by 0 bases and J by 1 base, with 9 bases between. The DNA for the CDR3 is TGTGCCAGCAGCCAAGATCTTGGTGCGAACACTGAAGCTTTCTTT. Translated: CASSQDLGANTEAFF.